The rows below give T cell receptor beta chains drawn from one sample of a study of blood T cell repertoires in COVID-19. Assay: immunoSEQ multiplex PCR; the TCRdb copy retains only in-frame clones and omits some. The sample contains 200,000 or so clones, about 87% of which appear only once. The specimen was peripheral blood. The source of these receptors is a man aged 25 to 45 with COVID-19, enrolled during active disease. CDR3s include the opening cysteine and the closing phenylalanine or tryptophan. The order of the fields is V gene, J gene, clone size, D gene, CDR3 DNA, CDR3 protein. A D gene is named only where the DNA matches it firmly. Clone size is not always given. Where it is, it says once, few, many or a class for expanded clones.

v_gene: TRBV5-4; j_gene: TRBJ2-1; abundance: -; d_gene: TRBD1; CDR3nt: TGTGCCAGCAGCAGGGGACAGGGGACCAATGAGCAGTTCTTC; CDR3aa: CASSRGQGTNEQFF
v_gene: TRBV9; j_gene: TRBJ2-2; abundance: -; d_gene: -; CDR3nt: TGTGCCAGCAGCGTATGGCTCGATAACACCGGGGAGCTGTTTTTT; CDR3aa: CASSVWLDNTGELFF
v_gene: TRBV7-2; j_gene: TRBJ1-2; abundance: -; d_gene: -; CDR3nt: TGTGCCAGCAGCCGCCCTAGACAGGAAAACTATGGCTACACCTTC; CDR3aa: CASSRPRQENYGYTF
v_gene: TRBV7-9; j_gene: TRBJ1-2; abundance: -; d_gene: TRBD1; CDR3nt: TGTGCCAGCAGCTTAGCGGGGACAGGGGGCTTGTTTGGCTACACCTTC; CDR3aa: CASSLAGTGGLFGYTF
v_gene: TRBV5-6; j_gene: TRBJ2-1; abundance: -; d_gene: TRBD1; CDR3nt: TGTGCCAGCAGCTTGGGAGGGGGCGTCAGTTATGAGCAGTTCTTC; CDR3aa: CASSLGGGVSYEQFF
v_gene: TRBV18; j_gene: TRBJ1-3; abundance: -; d_gene: -; CDR3nt: TGTGCCAGCTCACCACCGGTACAGACCTCTGGAAACACCATATATTTT; CDR3aa: CASSPPVQTSGNTIYF
v_gene: TRBV7-2; j_gene: TRBJ1-5; abundance: few; d_gene: -; CDR3nt: TGTGCCAGCAGCTCAACAGGGCGCAATCAGCCCCAGCATTTT; CDR3aa: CASSSTGRNQPQHF
v_gene: TRBV28; j_gene: TRBJ2-1; abundance: -; d_gene: -; CDR3nt: TGTGCCAGCAGCCTTCGGGGGTATCCCGCCAATGAGCAGTTCTTC; CDR3aa: CASSLRGYPANEQFF
v_gene: TRBV6-5; j_gene: TRBJ1-1; abundance: -; d_gene: -; CDR3nt: TGTGCCAGCAGTTACTCGACAGTCAGTCGAACTGAAGCTTTCTTT; CDR3aa: CASSYSTVSRTEAFF
v_gene: TRBV7-2; j_gene: TRBJ1-2; abundance: -; d_gene: -; CDR3nt: TGTGCCAGCAGCTTGGGGGGGAACTATGGCTACACCTTC; CDR3aa: CASSLGGNYGYTF
v_gene: TRBV15; j_gene: TRBJ1-5; abundance: -; d_gene: -; CDR3nt: TGTGCCACCAGCAGAGCGGGGGATCAGCCCCAGCATTTT; CDR3aa: CATSRAGDQPQHF
v_gene: TRBV7-2; j_gene: TRBJ2-2; abundance: -; d_gene: TRBD2; CDR3nt: TGTGCCAGCAGCCCAGGGGGGACTAGCGCGGGGGAGCTGTTTTTT; CDR3aa: CASSPGGTSAGELFF
v_gene: TRBV5-1; j_gene: TRBJ1-2; abundance: -; d_gene: TRBD1; CDR3nt: TGCGCCAGCAGCTCCGGGACAGGGGTAAGAGGCTACACCTTC; CDR3aa: CASSSGTGVRGYTF